The 24 T cell receptor beta chains below come from one sample, sequenced in a study of cytomegalovirus exposure and HLA in healthy donors. Repertoires were generated with immunoSEQ multiplex PCR, while TCRdb's copy carries only in-frame clones and drops some. The sample includes 250,000 to 400,000 clones, approximately 86% of them seen just once. Source material: PBMCs. The receptors come from a man aged 25 to 40 in good health and CMV-seronegative.

The V gene is TRBV7-2, the J gene TRBJ2-3; a possible D gene is TRBD2 (7 bases). The CDR3 covers 16 residues. V dropped 1 base and J dropped 3 bases, with 14 bases sitting between them. Germline CDR1 is SGHTA and CDR2 is FQGNSA. The CDR3 is CASSLETGGGTDTQYF. The CDR3 coding sequence is TGTGCCAGCAGCTTAGAAACGGGGGGCGGTACAGATACGCAGTATTTT.

This clone was detected once. This CDR3 reads CAKPTSGDLDTEAFF. The CDR3 nucleotides are TGTGCCAAGCCGACCTCCGGGGATCTGGACACTGAAGCTTTCTTT. This chain joins TRBV5-3 and TRBJ1-1; no firm D call. TRBV5-3 is marked as an open reading frame, function uncertain. V gave up 9 bases and J gave up 3 bases, with 21 bases separating them. The CDR3 extends over 15 amino acids.

The gene calls are TRBV19 and TRBJ2-1, with 14 nucleotides matching TRBD2. Germline V CDR1 and CDR2: LNHDA, SQIVND (reference sequence). Trimming at V came to 6 bases and at J to 2 bases, leaving 0 bases not matched to a gene. CDR3 length: 15 residues. CDR3: CASRTSGGAYNEQFF. CDR3 nucleotide sequence: TGTGCCAGTAGGACTAGCGGGGGGGCCTACAATGAGCAGTTCTTC.

This clone is deemed medium-sized. J is TRBJ1-3 and V is TRBV6-1; D is uncertain. Germline V gene sequence: CDR1 MNHNS, CDR2 SASEGT. The CDR3 consists of 15 residues. Trimming removed 0 bases from V and 2 bases from J, with 8 bases in between. The chain's CDR3 is CASSEAPGTGNTIYF. CDR3 DNA sequence: TGTGCCAGCAGTGAAGCACCGGGGACTGGAAACACCATATATTTT.

The chain has TRBV5-4 and TRBJ1-2, with 10 bases that match TRBD1. Germline lookup yields CDR1 SGHNT and CDR2 YYREEE (reference sequence). The junction had 6 bases not matched to a gene; V was cut back by 5 bases and J by 2 bases. The CDR3 is 15 amino acids. CDR3 DNA sequence: TGTGCCAGCAGACTTCCGGGACAGGGGAACTATGGCTACACCTTC. It translates to CASRLPGQGNYGYTF.

CDR3 sequence reads: CASSRVINEKLFF. CDR3 coding DNA: TGTGCCAGCAGTCGAGTAATTAATGAAAAACTGTTTTTT. This chain uses TRBV6-5 with TRBJ1-4; D is uncertain. In germline, CDR1 is MNHEY, CDR2 SVGAGI. The CDR3 is 13 residues long. V lost 5 bases to trimming and J lost 4 bases, with 8 bases between them.

This chain joins TRBV19 and TRBJ1-1; TRBD1 matches 11 bases. V shed 7 bases and J 1 base; nucleotides not matched to a gene: 5. The CDR3 is made up of 15 amino acids. Germline V CDR1 and CDR2: LNHDA, SQIVND (reference sequence). DNA of the CDR3: TGTGCCAGTACGGACAGGGGGCGAGGGAACACTGAAGCTTTCTTT. Its protein product is CASTDRGRGNTEAFF. The whole variable domain, remainder taken from reference TRBV19 and TRBJ1-1, is DGGITQSPKYLFRKEGQNVTLSCEQNLNHDAMYWYRQDPGQGLRLIYYSQIVNDFQKGDIAEGYSVSREKKESFPLTVTSAQKNPTAFYLCASTDRGRGNTEAFFGQGTRLTVV.

The chain joins TRBV5-1 to TRBJ2-5, with unresolved D. Germline V CDR1 and CDR2: SGHRS, YFSETQ. Trimming removed 2 bases from V and 4 bases from J, with 3 bases in between. The CDR3 is 11 residues long. CDR3 nucleotide sequence: TGCGCCAGCAGCTTTATAGAGACCCAGTACTTC. Residues: CASSFIETQYF.

The chain combines TRBV28 with TRBJ1-1, with a possible D match to TRBD1 (5 bases). The CDR3 runs 13 residues. V lost 3 bases to trimming and J lost 5 bases, with 10 bases between them. Looked up from germline, CDR1 is MDHEN and CDR2 is SYDVKM. CDR3 region: CASSLSRVTEAFF. The CDR3 nucleotides read TGTGCCAGCAGTTTGTCCAGGGTTACTGAAGCTTTCTTT.

The rearrangement links TRBV5-1 to TRBJ2-7; 7 positions match TRBD1. The CDR3 has 16 residues. With V trimmed by 4 bases and J by 2 bases, 12 bases remained unmatched. The V gene's germline CDR1 is SGHRS and CDR2 YFSETQ. CDR3 in amino acids: CASSIKQGFKTYEQYF. CDR3 nucleotides: TGCGCCAGCAGCATCAAACAGGGGTTCAAGACCTACGAGCAGTACTTC.

The chain uses TRBV7-9 and TRBJ1-1; unclear D gene. The CDR3 extends over 15 amino acids. Germline V CDR1 and CDR2: SEHNR, FQNEAQ (reference sequence). Deletions cut 4 bases from V and 7 bases from J, with 19 bases between. CDR3 loop: CASSSTTVLTGEAFF. CDR3 coding DNA: TGTGCCAGCAGCTCCACGACCGTTCTGACGGGTGAAGCTTTCTTT.

CDR3 sequence reads: CASSRGGNYGYTF. The CDR3 bases are TGTGCCAGCAGCCGAGGGGGTAACTATGGCTACACCTTC. The V gene is TRBV6-5, the J gene TRBJ1-2; D might be TRBD1 (6 bases). The CDR3 covers 13 residues. V gave up 6 bases and J gave up 1 base, with 9 bases separating them. Germline V lookup: CDR1 MNHEY, CDR2 SVGAGI.

This sequence joins TRBV27 and TRBJ2-2; TRBD2 matches at 14 bases. After removal of 5 bases from V and 6 bases from J, the junction contained 20 bases not matched to a gene. Per germline, CDR1 MNHEY and CDR2 SMNVEV (reference sequence). The CDR3 runs 21 residues. CDR3 coding DNA: TGTGCCAGCAGTCAGACTAAGACGGGACTAGCGGGGGATTTTAGAGCCGGGGAGCTGTTTTTT. It codes for CASSQTKTGLAGDFRAGELFF.

Of note for this clone: The same CDR3 can be traced to other DNA sequences in this sample. The V call is TRBV9, the J call TRBJ1-2; 8 bases line up with TRBD1. The CDR3 runs to 14 residues. CDR1 is SGDLS and CDR2 is YYNGEE in the germline V gene. Losses at the gene ends were 0 bases for V and 2 bases for J; bases not matched to a gene: 0. CDR3 residues: CASSVGQGNYGYTF. In DNA, the CDR3 is TGTGCCAGCAGCGTAGGACAGGGGAACTATGGCTACACCTTC.

The chain recombines TRBV5-4 with TRBJ1-1; TRBD1 matches 8 bases. The CDR3 covers 14 residues. Losses at the gene ends were 10 bases for V and 0 bases for J; bases not matched to a gene: 8. Germline-derived CDR1 and CDR2 are SGHNT and YYREEE (reference sequence). CDR3 residues: CAGSDRGLNTEAFF. DNA of the CDR3: TGTGCCGGGAGTGACAGGGGCCTGAACACTGAAGCTTTCTTT. Full variable domain (outside the CDR3, taken from reference TRBV5-4 and TRBJ1-1): ETGVTQSPTHLIKTRGQQVTLRCSSQSGHNTVSWYQQALGQGPQFIFQYYREEENGRGNFPPRFSGLQFPNYSSELNVNALELDDSALYLCAGSDRGLNTEAFFGQGTRLTVV.

The chain couples TRBV5-1 to TRBJ1-1, with 7 positions matching TRBD1. Germline trimming cut 3 bases from V and 5 bases from J; bases unmatched to any gene: 10. The CDR3 has 15 amino acids. Germline assignment: CDR1 SGHRS and CDR2 YFSETQ. CDR3 residues: CASSSYGQEGTEAFF. Written as DNA, the CDR3 is TGCGCCAGCAGCTCATATGGACAGGAGGGGACTGAAGCTTTCTTT.

This chain connects TRBV7-9 to TRBJ1-1; TRBD1 matches 8 bases. The CDR3 has 15 residues. CDR1 is SEHNR and CDR2 is FQNEAQ in the germline V gene (reference sequence). V trimming: 3 bases; J trimming: 3 bases; junction bases outside the gene matches: 6. DNA of the CDR3: TGTGCCAGCAGCTTGCGGACAGGGACACACACTGAAGCTTTCTTT. Its translation: CASSLRTGTHTEAFF.

V usage is TRBV9 and J usage is TRBJ2-3; 14 bases agree with TRBD2. Looked up from germline, CDR1 is SGDLS and CDR2 is YYNGEE. The CDR3 is 16 residues long. The J segment lost 6 bases and the V segment lost 4 bases, leaving 7 bases of the junction unmatched. The CDR3 spells CASSPRTSGGSDTQYF. CDR3 nucleotide sequence: TGTGCCAGCAGCCCAAGGACTAGCGGGGGGTCGGATACGCAGTATTTT.

The V call is TRBV6-5, the J call TRBJ2-7, with 9 bases matching TRBD1. Trimming at V came to 6 bases and at J to 5 bases, leaving 8 bases not matched to a gene. Per the germline V gene, CDR1 is MNHEY and CDR2 is SVGAGI. The CDR3 covers 14 residues. Written as DNA, the CDR3 is TGTGCCAGCAGCAGAAACACAGGGGGCCACGAGCAGTACTTC. Translated: CASSRNTGGHEQYF.

This rearrangement joins TRBV5-4 to TRBJ2-7; 15 bases align to TRBD2. CDR1 is SGHNT and CDR2 is YYREEE in the germline V gene (reference sequence). V gave up 4 bases and J gave up 6 bases; unmatched junction bases: 11. CDR3 length equals 17 residues. The CDR3 nucleotides are TGTGCCAGCAGCACTCTTGGACTAGCGGGGGGGCCAGTCGAGCAGTACTTC. Encoded protein: CASSTLGLAGGPVEQYF.

The rearrangement uses TRBV6-5 and TRBJ2-3; no reliable D call. This CDR3 region has 13 residues. Trimming removed 0 bases at V and 2 bases at J, with 3 bases between. Per germline, CDR1 MNHEY and CDR2 SVGAGI. DNA of the CDR3: TGTGCCAGCAGTTACTCCCACACAGATACGCAGTATTTT. This translates into CASSYSHTDTQYF.

The V and J genes are TRBV2 and TRBJ2-5, with 9 bases matching TRBD1. J lost 1 base, V lost 5 bases, and 8 bases had no gene match. The germline CDR1 and CDR2 sequences are SNHLY and FYNNEI. The CDR3 is 16 residues long. CDR3 bases: TGTGCCAGCAGTACGGACAGGGGTGGGGGCCAAGAGACCCAGTACTTC. This gives the protein CASSTDRGGGQETQYF. Variable domain in full (rest from reference TRBV2 and TRBJ2-5): EPEVTQTPSHQVTQMGQEVILRCVPISNHLYFYWYRQILGQKVEFLVSFYNNEISEKSEIFDDQFSVERPDGSNFTLKIRSTKLEDSAMYFCASSTDRGGGQETQYFGPGTRLLVL.

V is TRBV5-6 and J is TRBJ2-7, with TRBD1 identical over 10 bases. The CDR3 extends over 15 amino acids. Germline CDR1 SGHDT, CDR2 YYEEEE. The V and J ends lost 2 bases and 4 bases, in that order; junction bases with no gene match: 6. The CDR3: CASSFGQGDYYEQYF. CDR3 nucleotide sequence: TGTGCCAGCAGCTTCGGACAGGGGGATTATTACGAGCAGTACTTC.

The V gene is TRBV19, the J gene TRBJ2-1; no clear D gene. The V gene's germline CDR1 is LNHDA and CDR2 SQIVND (reference sequence). V was pared by 3 bases and J by 0 bases, with 9 bases between. The CDR3 runs 15 residues. The CDR3 is CASSIDLSSYNEQFF. In DNA, the CDR3 is TGTGCCAGTAGTATTGATCTGAGCTCCTACAATGAGCAGTTCTTC.